This TCR beta chain stems from a study of T cells in localized non-small cell lung cancer. Whole-study results and caveats: Prolonged overall survival went with higher T cell density in the blood.

Notes on this clone: What it binds is unknown.

This CDR3 has 13 residues. V shed 4 bases, J shed 11 bases, and the junction held 10 bases outside the gene matches. The V gene's germline CDR1 is SGHRS and CDR2 YFSETQ. Clones were sequenced by immunoSEQ multiplex PCR, and TCRdb holds only the in-frame ones, with some missing. The table includes some 82,000 clones, around 80% detected once. The rearrangement uses TRBV5-1 and TRBJ1-2, with 8 bases aligning to TRBD1. This sequence originates from a man between 40 and 70 years old with stage II squamous cell lung carcinoma. The source was PBMCs, collected before any cancer treatment. CDR3 sequence: CASSLEDRGVYTF. DNA of the CDR3: TGCGCCAGCAGCCTCGAAGACAGGGGAGTGTACACCTTC.